The clone carrying this T cell receptor beta chain occurred a few times. This sample was taken from a study of beta chain features in type 1 diabetes. As every portion of the isolated RNA was reverse transcribed, the sequencing read expressed TCRB transcripts. TCRdb's copy holds only in-frame clones and misses some; the assay was immunoSEQ multiplex PCR. The sample records 130,000 to 150,000 clones, less than 11% being singletons. The CDR3 spans 15 residues. The germline gives CDR1 SGHTA, CDR2 FQGNSA. V was pared by 5 bases and J by 4 bases, with 6 bases of the junction left unmatched. This receptor was obtained from a man younger than 35 in good health. The sequencing input was naive CD4+ T cells from blood. This chain joins TRBV7-2 and TRBJ2-3; the match to TRBD1 covers 10 bases. CDR3 coding DNA: TGTGCCAGCAGCCGGGACAGGGGTAGGTCAGATACGCAGTATTTT. The encoded protein is CASSRDRGRSDTQYF.